This T cell receptor (beta chain) emerged from a study of cytomegalovirus exposure and HLA in healthy donors. Study findings and constraints: Both high specificity and high sensitivity reportedly marked the classifier's diagnosis of cytomegalovirus status. In vitro confirmation showed three CMV-associated chains to be CMV antigen specific. Investigators reported 150 to 200 TCR beta chains as tied to cytomegalovirus.

Clones were read by immunoSEQ multiplex PCR, and TCRdb kept only the in-frame ones, dropping some. The sample has over 100,000 clones, roughly 88% seen once; the top ten hold 6% to 7%. The sample holds one count of this clone. As yet, its antigen is unknown. V dropped 0 bases and J dropped 4; count of bases not matched to a gene: 4. CDR1 is MNHNS, CDR2 SASEGT, per germline. CDR3 length equals 16 residues. The chain links TRBV6-1 to TRBJ1-2; 11 bases match TRBD1. The receptor was derived from a young woman in good health and CMV-seropositive. What was sequenced was PBMCs. CDR3 in amino acids: CASSEARTGGGYGYTF. CDR3 nucleotide sequence: TGTGCCAGCAGTGAAGCGAGGACAGGGGGCGGCTATGGCTACACCTTC.